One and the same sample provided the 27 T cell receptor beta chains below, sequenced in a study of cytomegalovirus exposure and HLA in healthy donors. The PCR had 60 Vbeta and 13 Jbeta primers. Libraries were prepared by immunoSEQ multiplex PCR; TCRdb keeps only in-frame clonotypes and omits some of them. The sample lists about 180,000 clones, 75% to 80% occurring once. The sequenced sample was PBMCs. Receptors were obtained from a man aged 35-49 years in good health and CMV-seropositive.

CDR3 loop: CASSQGPGTDQETQYF. The CDR3 DNA reads as TGTGCCAGCAGTCAAGGCCCCGGGACAGACCAAGAGACCCAGTACTTC. The chain employs TRBV28 and TRBJ2-5; 7 positions match TRBD1. The CDR3 consists of 16 residues. V lost 5 bases to trimming and J lost 0 bases; unmatched junction nucleotides: 9. Germline V gene sequence: CDR1 MDHEN, CDR2 SYDVKM.

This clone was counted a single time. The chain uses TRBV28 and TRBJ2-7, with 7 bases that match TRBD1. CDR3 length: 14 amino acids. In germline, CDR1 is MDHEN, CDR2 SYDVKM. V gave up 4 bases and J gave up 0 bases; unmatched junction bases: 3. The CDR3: CASSWGQSSYEQYF. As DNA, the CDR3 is TGTGCCAGCAGTTGGGGACAGAGCTCCTACGAGCAGTACTTC.

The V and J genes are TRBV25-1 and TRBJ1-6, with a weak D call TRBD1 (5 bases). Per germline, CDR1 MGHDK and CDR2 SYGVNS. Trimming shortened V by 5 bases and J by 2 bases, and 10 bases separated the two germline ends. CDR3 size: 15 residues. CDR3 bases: TGTGCCAGCAGTCTCGGGGGACCCTATAATTCACCCCTCCACTTT. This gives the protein CASSLGGPYNSPLHF.

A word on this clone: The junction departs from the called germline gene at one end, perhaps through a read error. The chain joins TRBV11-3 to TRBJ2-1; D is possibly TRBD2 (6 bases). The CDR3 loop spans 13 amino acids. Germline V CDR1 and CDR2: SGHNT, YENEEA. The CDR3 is CASSAWGVNGQFF. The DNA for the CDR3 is TGTGCCAGCAGCGCGTGGGGGGTGAATGGGCAGTTCTTC.

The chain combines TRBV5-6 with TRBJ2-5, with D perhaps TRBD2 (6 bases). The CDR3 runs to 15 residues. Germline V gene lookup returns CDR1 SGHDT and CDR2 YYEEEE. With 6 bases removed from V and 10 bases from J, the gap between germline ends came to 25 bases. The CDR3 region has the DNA TGTGCCAGCACCTCAGCGGCGGGGTCGGGGAAGGTCCAGTACTTC. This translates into CASTSAAGSGKVQYF.

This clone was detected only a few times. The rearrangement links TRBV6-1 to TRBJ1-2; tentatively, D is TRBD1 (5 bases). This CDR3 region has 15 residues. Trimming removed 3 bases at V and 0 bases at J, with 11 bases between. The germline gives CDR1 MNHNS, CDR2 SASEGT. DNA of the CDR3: TGTGCCAGCAGTGAGGTGCAGGGCCCTAACTATGGCTACACCTTC. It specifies CASSEVQGPNYGYTF.

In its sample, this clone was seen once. CDR3 sequence: CATHRGSGVDSPLHF. DNA for the CDR3: TGTGCCACCCACAGGGGATCGGGTGTGGATTCACCCCTCCACTTT. The chain employs TRBV10-3 and TRBJ1-6, with TRBD1 matching 7 bases. J lost 8 bases, V lost 10 bases, and 14 bases had no gene match. Germline V CDR1 and CDR2: ENHRY, SYGVKD. The CDR3 is made up of 15 amino acids.

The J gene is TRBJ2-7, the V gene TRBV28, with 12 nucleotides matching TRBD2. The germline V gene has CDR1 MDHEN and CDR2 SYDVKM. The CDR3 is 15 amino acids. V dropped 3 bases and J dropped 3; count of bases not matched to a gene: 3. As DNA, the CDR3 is TGTGCCAGCAGTTTGGCTAGCGGGAGGGTCTACGAGCAGTACTTC. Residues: CASSLASGRVYEQYF.

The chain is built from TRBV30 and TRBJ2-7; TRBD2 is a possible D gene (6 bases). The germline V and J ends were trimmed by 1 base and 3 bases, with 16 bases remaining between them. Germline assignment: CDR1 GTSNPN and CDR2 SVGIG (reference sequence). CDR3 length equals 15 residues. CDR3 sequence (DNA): TGTGCCTGGAGTGACCCCGGGAGAGAATGCTACGAGCAGTACTTC. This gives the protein CAWSDPGRECYEQYF.

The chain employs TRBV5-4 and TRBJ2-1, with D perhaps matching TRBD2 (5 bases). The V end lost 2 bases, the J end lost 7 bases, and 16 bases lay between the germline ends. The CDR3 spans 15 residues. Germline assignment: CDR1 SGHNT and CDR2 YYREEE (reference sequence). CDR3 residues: CASSLTERRTNEQFF. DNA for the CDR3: TGTGCCAGCAGCTTAACTGAGCGGAGAACGAATGAGCAGTTCTTC.

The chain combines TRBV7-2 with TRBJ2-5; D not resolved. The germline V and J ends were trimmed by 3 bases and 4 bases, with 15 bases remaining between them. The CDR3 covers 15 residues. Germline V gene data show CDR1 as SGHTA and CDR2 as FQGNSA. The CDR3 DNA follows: TGTGCCAGCAGCTTCCCGCTCACCGACTTAGAGACCCAGTACTTC. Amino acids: CASSFPLTDLETQYF.

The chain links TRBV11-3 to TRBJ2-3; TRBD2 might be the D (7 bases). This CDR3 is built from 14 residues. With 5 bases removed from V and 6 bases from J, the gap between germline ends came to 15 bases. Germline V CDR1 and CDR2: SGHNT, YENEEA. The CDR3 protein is CASSPGAGADTQYF. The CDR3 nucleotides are TGTGCCAGCAGCCCGGGGGCGGGAGCTGATACGCAGTATTTT.

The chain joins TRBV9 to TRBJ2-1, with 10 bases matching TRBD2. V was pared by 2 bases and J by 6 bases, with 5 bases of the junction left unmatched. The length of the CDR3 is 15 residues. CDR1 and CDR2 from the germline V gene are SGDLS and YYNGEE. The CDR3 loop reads CASSVQAGGVNEQFF. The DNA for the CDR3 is TGTGCCAGCAGCGTCCAAGCGGGAGGGGTCAATGAGCAGTTCTTC.

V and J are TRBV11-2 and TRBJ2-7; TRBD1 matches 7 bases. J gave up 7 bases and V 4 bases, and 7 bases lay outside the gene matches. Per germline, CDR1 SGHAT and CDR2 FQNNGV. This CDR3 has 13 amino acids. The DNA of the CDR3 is TGTGCCAGCAGCTCCCGACAGGGTCAAGAGCAGTACTTC. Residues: CASSSRQGQEQYF.

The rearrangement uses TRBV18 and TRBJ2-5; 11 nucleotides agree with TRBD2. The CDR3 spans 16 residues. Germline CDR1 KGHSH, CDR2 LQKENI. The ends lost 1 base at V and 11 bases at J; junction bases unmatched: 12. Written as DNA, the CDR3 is TGTGCCAGCTCACCACTCACTAGCGGGAGCCAAACGCCTCAGTACTTC. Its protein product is CASSPLTSGSQTPQYF.

This chain's CDR3 is CASSLGTFSGNTIYF. The CDR3 nucleotides are TGTGCCAGCAGCTTAGGGACATTCTCTGGAAACACCATATATTTT. V is TRBV5-4 and J is TRBJ1-3, with D possibly being TRBD1 (6 bases). V gave up 2 bases and J gave up 0 bases, with 9 bases separating them. The CDR3 extends over 15 amino acids. Germline-derived CDR1 and CDR2 are SGHNT and YYREEE (reference sequence).

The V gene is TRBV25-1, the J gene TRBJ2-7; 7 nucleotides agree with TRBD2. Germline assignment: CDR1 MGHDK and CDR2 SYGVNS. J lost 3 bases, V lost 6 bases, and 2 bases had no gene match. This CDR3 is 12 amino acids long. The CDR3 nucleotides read TGTGCCAGCAGCCGGGACTACTACGAGCAGTACTTC. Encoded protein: CASSRDYYEQYF.

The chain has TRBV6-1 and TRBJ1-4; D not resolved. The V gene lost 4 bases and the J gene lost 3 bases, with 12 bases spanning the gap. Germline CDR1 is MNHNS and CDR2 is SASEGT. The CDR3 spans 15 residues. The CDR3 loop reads CASSGDSLANEKLFF. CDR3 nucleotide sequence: TGTGCCAGCAGTGGAGACTCCCTCGCTAATGAAAAACTGTTTTTT.

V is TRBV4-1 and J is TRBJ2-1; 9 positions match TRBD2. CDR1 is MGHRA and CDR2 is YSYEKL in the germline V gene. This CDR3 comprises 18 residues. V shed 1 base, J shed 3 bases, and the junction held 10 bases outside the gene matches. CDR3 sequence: CASSQARAGGGGYNEQFF. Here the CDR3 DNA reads TGCGCCAGCAGCCAAGCTAGGGCGGGAGGGGGGGGCTACAATGAGCAGTTCTTC.

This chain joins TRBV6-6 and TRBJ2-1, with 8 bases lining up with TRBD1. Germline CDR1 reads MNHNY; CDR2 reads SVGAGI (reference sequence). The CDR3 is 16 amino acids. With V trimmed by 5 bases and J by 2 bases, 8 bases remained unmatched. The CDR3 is CASSPSGTGAYNEQFF. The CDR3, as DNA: TGTGCCAGCAGTCCCTCCGGGACAGGAGCCTACAATGAGCAGTTCTTC.

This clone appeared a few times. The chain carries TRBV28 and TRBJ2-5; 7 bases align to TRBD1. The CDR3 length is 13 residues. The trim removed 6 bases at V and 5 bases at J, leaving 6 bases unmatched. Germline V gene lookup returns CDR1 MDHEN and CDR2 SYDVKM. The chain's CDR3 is CASRGQQVETQYF. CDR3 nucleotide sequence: TGTGCCAGCAGGGGACAGCAGGTGGAGACCCAGTACTTC.

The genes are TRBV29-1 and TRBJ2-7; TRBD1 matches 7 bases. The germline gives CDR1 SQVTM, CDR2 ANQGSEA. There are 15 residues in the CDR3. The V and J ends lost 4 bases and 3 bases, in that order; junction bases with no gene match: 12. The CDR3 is CSVVRLDRLHYEQYF. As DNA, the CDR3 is TGCAGCGTTGTAAGGTTGGACAGGCTTCACTACGAGCAGTACTTC.

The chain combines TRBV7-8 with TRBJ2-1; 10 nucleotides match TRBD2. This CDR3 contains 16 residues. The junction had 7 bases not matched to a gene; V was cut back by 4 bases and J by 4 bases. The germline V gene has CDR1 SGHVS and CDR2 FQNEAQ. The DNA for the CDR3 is TGTGCCAGCAGCTGGGGTAGCGGGAGGAGGTACAATGAGCAGTTCTTC. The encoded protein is CASSWGSGRRYNEQFF. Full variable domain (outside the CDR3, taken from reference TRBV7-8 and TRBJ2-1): GAGVSQSPRYKVAKRGQDVALRCDPISGHVSLFWYQQALGQGPEFLTYFQNEAQLDKSGLPSDRFFAERPEGSVSTLKIQRTQQEDSAVYLCASSWGSGRRYNEQFFGPGTRLTVL.

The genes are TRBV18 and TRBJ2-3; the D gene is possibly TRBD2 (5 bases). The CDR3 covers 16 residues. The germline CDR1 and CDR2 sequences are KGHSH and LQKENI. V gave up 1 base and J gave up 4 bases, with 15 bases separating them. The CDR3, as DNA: TGTGCCAGCTCACCACTGGGTCGAGGGAGAGCAGATACGCAGTATTTT. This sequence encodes CASSPLGRGRADTQYF.

This chain's CDR3 is CASSTPTGWHQPQHF. The CDR3 nucleotides read TGTGCCAGCAGTACACCGACAGGGTGGCATCAGCCCCAGCATTTT. The rearrangement links TRBV28 to TRBJ1-5; 7 nucleotides match TRBD1. The CDR3 runs to 15 residues. The germline V gene encodes CDR1 MDHEN and CDR2 SYDVKM. V lost 5 bases to trimming and J lost 5 bases; unmatched junction nucleotides: 9. The entire variable domain, with the rest obtained from reference TRBV28 and TRBJ1-5, is as follows: DVKVTQSSRYLVKRTGEKVFLECVQDMDHENMFWYRQDPGLGLRLIYFSYDVKMKEKGDIPEGYSVSREKKERFSLILESASTNQTSMYLCASSTPTGWHQPQHFGDGTRLSIL.

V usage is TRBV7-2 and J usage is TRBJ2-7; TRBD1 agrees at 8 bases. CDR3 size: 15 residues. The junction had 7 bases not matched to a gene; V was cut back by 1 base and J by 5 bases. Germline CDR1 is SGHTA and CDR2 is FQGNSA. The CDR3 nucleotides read TGTGCCAGCAGCTTAGTGGGGCAGGGGGCCCACGAGCAGTACTTC. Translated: CASSLVGQGAHEQYF.

Here the CDR3 DNA reads TGTGCCAGCAGTGTTCGACTAGCGGGACATTACAATGAGCAGTTCTTC. Its translation is CASSVRLAGHYNEQFF. The chain links TRBV6-1 to TRBJ2-1; 11 nucleotides align to TRBD2. The germline CDR1 and CDR2 sequences are MNHNS and SASEGT. CDR3 length: 16 amino acids. J was trimmed by 4 bases and V by 4 bases; bases with no gene match: 6.